Listed here are 29 T cell receptor beta chains from one sample, sequenced in a study of blood T cell repertoires in COVID-19 (dated by TCRdb to between 2020 and 2021). Libraries were constructed by the immunoSEQ multiplex PCR assay. Sourced from immuneACCESS, this table was stored by TCRdb with only in-frame sequences that have V and J called. A share of the clones is absent; for the studies checked, an unresolved V gene accounts for under half, and the remainder has no known explanation. Counted in this sample were 65,000 to 95,000 clones; about 91% of them appeared once. Roughly 12% of the sample is taken by the ten largest. The sequencing sample was made of peripheral blood. These receptors were obtained from a man between 65 and 85 years old with active or convalescent COVID-19.

The J gene is TRBJ2-7, the V gene TRBV5-6, with 9 nucleotides matching TRBD2. This CDR3 is 15 amino acids long. The germline gives CDR1 SGHDT, CDR2 YYEEEE. Trimming cost V 0 bases and J 2 bases; bases outside gene matches: 3. CDR3 coding DNA: TGTGCCAGCAGCTTGGCTGGCGGGGGGGCCTACGAGCAGTACTTC. This codes for CASSLAGGGAYEQYF.

This chain uses TRBV19 with TRBJ1-4; 9 bases match TRBD1. The V and J ends lost 5 bases and 8 bases, in that order; junction bases with no gene match: 9. Per germline, CDR1 LNHDA and CDR2 SQIVND (reference sequence). The CDR3 covers 15 residues. This chain's CDR3 is CASSETGGSNEKLFF. CDR3 sequence (DNA): TGTGCCAGTAGTGAGACAGGGGGAAGCAACGAAAAACTGTTTTTT.

The chain employs TRBV19 and TRBJ1-1, with 8 bases aligning to TRBD1. Germline CDR1 is LNHDA and CDR2 is SQIVND (reference sequence). The CDR3 runs to 13 residues. After removal of 3 bases from V and 8 bases from J, the junction contained 5 bases not matched to a gene. CDR3 sequence reads: CASSIWTGSEAFF. The CDR3 DNA is TGTGCCAGTAGTATTTGGACAGGGTCCGAAGCTTTCTTT.

The chain carries TRBV19 and TRBJ2-1; D is unresolved. V was cut by 4 bases and J by 0 bases, with 10 bases left in between. This CDR3 has 15 amino acids. Germline CDR1 reads LNHDA; CDR2 reads SQIVND (reference sequence). The CDR3 sequence is CASSSSWSSYNEQFF. The CDR3, as DNA: TGTGCCAGTAGTAGTTCTTGGAGCTCCTACAATGAGCAGTTCTTC. The complete variable domain, with remaining parts taken from reference TRBV19 and TRBJ2-1, reads DGGITQSPKYLFRKEGQNVTLSCEQNLNHDAMYWYRQDPGQGLRLIYYSQIVNDFQKGDIAEGYSVSREKKESFPLTVTSAQKNPTAFYLCASSSSWSSYNEQFFGPGTRLTVL.

CDR3 sequence (DNA): TGTGCCAGCAGCTTAGACGGGAATAGCAATCAGCCCCAGCATTTT. Translated: CASSLDGNSNQPQHF. The chain employs TRBV7-8 and TRBJ1-5; D remains ambiguous. Germline assignment: CDR1 SGHVS and CDR2 FQNEAQ. Between the trimmed V and J ends, which lost 1 base and 0 bases, there was a span of 7 bases. The CDR3 covers 15 residues.

The CDR3 coding sequence is TGTGCCAGCAGCTTGTTGGGAGGGGGAACCTACAATGAGCAGTTCTTC. This sequence encodes CASSLLGGGTYNEQFF. The chain links TRBV5-4 to TRBJ2-1, with TRBD2 as a possible D gene (7 bases). Germline V gene sequence: CDR1 SGHNT, CDR2 YYREEE (reference sequence). With 1 base removed from V and 2 bases from J, the gap between germline ends came to 13 bases. The CDR3 is 16 residues long.

J is TRBJ2-7 and V is TRBV4-3, with D possibly matching TRBD2 (7 bases). The CDR3 spans 14 residues. Germline V CDR1 and CDR2: LGHNA, YSLEER. Trimming removed 3 bases at V and 6 bases at J, with 15 bases between. The CDR3 DNA reads TGCGCCAGCAGCCATGTCGGGGGGCTCAGCGAGCAGTACTTC. The encoded protein is CASSHVGGLSEQYF.

The J gene is TRBJ2-7, the V gene TRBV5-5; the D gene is possibly TRBD1 (6 bases). CDR3 size: 16 residues. Germline V lookup: CDR1 SGHKS, CDR2 YYEKEE (reference sequence). Trimming removed 4 bases from V and 0 bases from J, with 17 bases in between. CDR3 nucleotide sequence: TGTGCCAGCAGCAACCCCACAGGGTACCTCTCCTACGAGCAGTACTTC. Protein sequence: CASSNPTGYLSYEQYF.

The chain carries TRBV4-3 and TRBJ2-3; the match to TRBD2 covers 8 bases. CDR1 and CDR2 from the germline V gene are LGHNA and YSLEER. The junction had 11 bases not matched to a gene; V was cut back by 1 base and J by 5 bases. The CDR3 spans 17 residues. The chain's CDR3 is CASSQGASGGPEDTQYF. CDR3 bases: TGCGCCAGCAGCCAAGGGGCGTCGGGGGGGCCGGAAGATACGCAGTATTTT.

The J gene is TRBJ2-1, the V gene TRBV9, with 7 bases that match TRBD1. CDR3 length: 16 amino acids. The trim removed 6 bases at V and 2 bases at J, leaving 11 bases unmatched. The V gene's germline CDR1 is SGDLS and CDR2 YYNGEE. The chain's CDR3 is CASTLGQVVTYNEQFF. For the CDR3, the DNA is TGTGCCAGCACCCTTGGACAGGTCGTTACCTACAATGAGCAGTTCTTC.

The chain combines TRBV5-6 with TRBJ2-1; D unclear. Deletions cut 2 bases from V and 7 bases from J, with 10 bases between. The length of the CDR3 is 13 residues. Germline CDR1 is SGHDT and CDR2 is YYEEEE. CDR3 in DNA: TGTGCCAGCAGCTTATCCTTGAGGAATGAGCAGTTCTTC. This sequence encodes CASSLSLRNEQFF.

The chain employs TRBV3-1 (or the pseudogene TRBV3-2) and TRBJ2-7, with D perhaps matching TRBD1 (5 bases). Germline V gene lookup returns CDR1 LGHDT and CDR2 YNNKEL (reference sequence). Trimming removed 1 base at V and 4 bases at J, with 11 bases between. The CDR3 is made up of 14 amino acids. The CDR3 protein is CASSQGQGIYEQYF. The DNA for the CDR3 is TGTGCCAGCAGCCAAGGGCAGGGCATATACGAGCAGTACTTC.

The chain links TRBV5-1 to TRBJ1-2; D perhaps matches TRBD1 (5 bases). CDR1 is SGHRS, CDR2 YFSETQ, per germline. V lost 4 bases to trimming and J lost 6 bases, with 10 bases between them. This CDR3 contains 12 residues. The CDR3 protein is CASSPRGDGYTF. The CDR3 DNA is TGCGCCAGCAGCCCTAGGGGCGATGGCTACACCTTC.

The V gene is TRBV9, the J gene TRBJ1-3; D is undetermined. The CDR3 is made up of 13 amino acids. Per the germline V gene, CDR1 is SGDLS and CDR2 is YYNGEE. V lost 4 bases, J lost 6 bases, and 11 bases lay in between. The CDR3 protein is CASSPRALNTIYF. The CDR3 coding sequence is TGTGCCAGCAGCCCGCGGGCCCTAAACACCATATATTTT. The entire variable domain, with the rest obtained from reference TRBV9 and TRBJ1-3, is as follows: DSGVTQTPKHLITATGQRVTLRCSPRSGDLSVYWYQQSLDQGLQFLIQYYNGEERAKGNILERFSAQQFPDLHSELNLSSLELGDSALYFCASSPRALNTIYFGEGSWLTVV.

This chain connects TRBV2 to TRBJ1-1; a possible D gene is TRBD1 (6 bases). Germline assignment: CDR1 SNHLY and CDR2 FYNNEI. The CDR3 has 12 residues. The V and J ends lost 4 bases and 7 bases respectively, with 10 bases between them. Here the CDR3 DNA reads TGTGCCAGCAGTGCCGGGGGGCATGAAGCTTTCTTT. Encoded protein: CASSAGGHEAFF.

V gene TRBV7-9 combines with J gene TRBJ1-2, with 7 bases that match TRBD1. The germline CDR1 and CDR2 sequences are SEHNR and FQNEAQ (reference sequence). This CDR3 is 14 amino acids long. The J segment lost 8 bases and the V segment lost 4 bases, leaving 10 bases of the junction unmatched. CDR3 amino acids: CASSSRTGPPGYTF. The CDR3 DNA reads as TGTGCCAGCAGCTCCCGGACAGGACCACCGGGCTACACCTTC.

Here the CDR3 reads CACSRQGSYEQYF. The CDR3 region has the DNA TGTGCCTGTTCTCGACAGGGATCCTACGAGCAGTACTTC. The rearrangement uses TRBV11-3 and TRBJ2-7; 7 bases map to TRBD1. V dropped 11 bases and J dropped 1; count of bases not matched to a gene: 8. Germline assignment: CDR1 SGHNT and CDR2 YENEEA. This CDR3 spans 13 amino acids. Supplemented by reference TRBV11-3 and TRBJ2-7, the full variable domain reads EAGVVQSPRYKIIEKKQPVAFWCNPISGHNTLYWYLQNLGQGPELLIRYENEEAVDDSQLPKDRFSAERLKGVDSTLKIQPAELGDSAVYLCACSRQGSYEQYFGPGTRLTVT.

This clone has just one count. The rearrangement links TRBV9 to TRBJ2-1; 8 bases match TRBD2. Germline lookup yields CDR1 SGDLS and CDR2 YYNGEE. Trimming cost V 0 bases and J 6 bases; bases outside gene matches: 5. The CDR3 totals 15 residues. The CDR3: CASSVGSGGTNEQFF. CDR3 coding DNA: TGTGCCAGCAGCGTAGGGAGCGGGGGCACCAATGAGCAGTTCTTC.

The rearrangement uses TRBV5-1 and TRBJ2-3; 9 positions agree with TRBD1. Looked up from germline, CDR1 is SGHRS and CDR2 is YFSETQ. The CDR3 is 15 residues long. Trimming at V came to 4 bases and at J to 2 bases, leaving 5 bases not matched to a gene. CDR3 region: CASSVDRGATDTQYF. CDR3 in DNA: TGCGCCAGCAGCGTAGACAGGGGGGCCACAGATACGCAGTATTTT. The full variable domain, with the rest looked up from reference TRBV5-1 and TRBJ2-3, is KAGVTQTPRYLIKTRGQQVTLSCSPISGHRSVSWYQQTPGQGLQFLFEYFSETQRNKGNFPGRFSGRQFSNSRSEMNVSTLELGDSALYLCASSVDRGATDTQYFGPGTRLTVL.

The V gene is TRBV6-5, the J gene TRBJ1-5, with 8 positions matching TRBD1. The CDR3 totals 14 residues. J gave up 2 bases and V 6 bases, and 3 bases lay outside the gene matches. Germline lookup yields CDR1 MNHEY and CDR2 SVGAGI. The CDR3 is CASRDREGNQPQHF. CDR3 sequence (DNA): TGTGCCAGCAGGGACAGGGAAGGCAATCAGCCCCAGCATTTT.

The V call is TRBV4-3, the J call TRBJ1-2; D unclear. This CDR3 spans 16 amino acids. Germline CDR1 is LGHNA and CDR2 is YSLEER. V shed 3 bases and J shed 3 bases, with 17 bases lying between them. CDR3 amino acids: CASSHVTLEEDYGYTF. The CDR3 bases are TGCGCCAGCAGCCACGTTACCTTGGAGGAGGACTATGGCTACACCTTC.

CDR3 nucleotide sequence: TGTGCCAGTAGAACAGGGGGGGAAAAACTGTTTTTT. It is translated as CASRTGGEKLFF. The chain employs TRBV19 and TRBJ1-4; TRBD1 agrees at 8 bases. The V gene's germline CDR1 is LNHDA and CDR2 SQIVND (reference sequence). The CDR3 sequence is 12 residues long. J gave up 8 bases and V 6 bases, and 2 bases lay outside the gene matches.

This clone appeared once. This chain uses TRBV5-6 with TRBJ1-4; a weak D match, TRBD1 (5 bases). The V end lost 6 bases, the J end lost 11 bases, and 14 bases lay between the germline ends. Germline V gives CDR1 SGHDT, CDR2 YYEEEE. This CDR3 has 12 residues. CDR3 in amino acids: CASTSRGGKLFF. CDR3 nucleotide sequence: TGTGCCAGCACCTCACGGGGGGGGAAACTGTTTTTT.

The chain uses TRBV7-2 and TRBJ2-7; D remains ambiguous. CDR3 length: 13 residues. Trimming left V 6 bases short and J 7 bases short, with 16 bases between. Germline V lookup: CDR1 SGHTA, CDR2 FQGNSA. In DNA form, the CDR3 reads TGTGCCAGCAGTCCGACTGGTACGAGAGAGCAGTACTTC. Its translation: CASSPTGTREQYF.

The V and J genes are TRBV5-8 and TRBJ2-3, with unresolved D. The CDR3 has 13 residues. Trimming shortened V by 3 bases and J by 4 bases, and 9 bases separated the two germline ends. The germline V gene has CDR1 SGHTS and CDR2 YDEGEE. CDR3 region: CASSWVGADTQYF. CDR3 bases: TGTGCCAGCAGCTGGGTTGGAGCAGATACGCAGTATTTT.

The chain links TRBV5-1 to TRBJ2-1; D is uncertain. The CDR3 totals 12 residues. V shed 4 bases and J shed 10 bases, with 12 bases lying between them. Per the germline V gene, CDR1 is SGHRS and CDR2 is YFSETQ. DNA for the CDR3: TGCGCCAGCAGCCCCCAAGGAGCCGAGCAGTTCTTC. It is translated as CASSPQGAEQFF.

J is TRBJ2-3 and V is TRBV24-1, with 9 nucleotides matching TRBD1. The trim removed 6 bases at V and 2 bases at J, leaving 11 bases unmatched. Looked up from germline, CDR1 is KGHDR and CDR2 is SFDVKD. The CDR3 extends over 17 amino acids. CDR3 coding DNA: TGTGCCACCAGTTCCCCCCAGGACAGGGGAATCACAGATACGCAGTATTTT. It encodes CATSSPQDRGITDTQYF.

The V gene is TRBV5-1, the J gene TRBJ2-2; 7 bases match TRBD2. Germline V gene lookup returns CDR1 SGHRS and CDR2 YFSETQ. V lost 1 base, J lost 6 bases, and 6 bases stayed unmatched. The CDR3 extends over 15 amino acids. The chain's CDR3 is CASSLTSAGPGELFF. The DNA for the CDR3 is TGCGCCAGCAGCTTGACTAGCGCGGGGCCCGGGGAGCTGTTTTTT.

The rearrangement joins TRBV6-1 to TRBJ2-5, with D perhaps matching TRBD2 (6 bases). Germline lookup yields CDR1 MNHNS and CDR2 SASEGT. The CDR3 runs 15 residues. The V end lost 0 bases, the J end lost 5 bases, and 13 bases lay between the germline ends. The CDR3, as DNA: TGTGCCAGCAGTGAAGCGCTTCTCCTAGCGGAGACCCAGTACTTC. This codes for CASSEALLLAETQYF.